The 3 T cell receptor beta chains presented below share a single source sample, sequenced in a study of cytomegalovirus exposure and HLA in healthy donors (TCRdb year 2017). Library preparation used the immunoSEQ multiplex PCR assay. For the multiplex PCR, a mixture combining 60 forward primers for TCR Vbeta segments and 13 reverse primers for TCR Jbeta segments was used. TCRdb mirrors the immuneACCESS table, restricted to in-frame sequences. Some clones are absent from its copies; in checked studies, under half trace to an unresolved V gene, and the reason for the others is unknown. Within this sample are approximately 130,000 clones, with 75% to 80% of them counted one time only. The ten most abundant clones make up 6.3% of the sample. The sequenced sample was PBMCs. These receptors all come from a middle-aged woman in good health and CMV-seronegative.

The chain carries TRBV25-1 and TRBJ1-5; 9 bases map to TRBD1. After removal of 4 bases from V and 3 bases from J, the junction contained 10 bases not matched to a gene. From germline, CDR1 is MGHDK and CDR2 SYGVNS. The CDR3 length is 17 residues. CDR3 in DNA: TGTGCCAGCAGTGGGAACTCTGGGACAGGGCCCAATCAGCCCCAGCATTTT. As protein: CASSGNSGTGPNQPQHF.

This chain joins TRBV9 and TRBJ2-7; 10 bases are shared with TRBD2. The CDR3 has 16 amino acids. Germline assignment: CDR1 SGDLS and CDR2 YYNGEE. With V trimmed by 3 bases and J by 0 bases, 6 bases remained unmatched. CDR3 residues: CASSDSGLADSYEQYF. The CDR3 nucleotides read TGTGCCAGCAGCGACTCAGGACTAGCGGACTCCTACGAGCAGTACTTC.

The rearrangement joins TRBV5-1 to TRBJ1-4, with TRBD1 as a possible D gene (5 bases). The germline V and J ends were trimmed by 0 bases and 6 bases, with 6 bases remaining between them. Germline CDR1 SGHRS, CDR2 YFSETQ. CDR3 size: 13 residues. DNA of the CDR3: TGCGCCAGCAGCTTGGAGACAGATGAAAAACTGTTTTTT. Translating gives CASSLETDEKLFF.